One T cell receptor beta chain is described in this entry. These data come from a study of blood T cell repertoires in COVID-19. Study-wide context: Samples representing acute and convalescent COVID-19 were sourced from the United States, Italy and Spain.

Method: immunoSEQ multiplex PCR; TCRdb's copy keeps in-frame clones and lacks some. The sample gives a few hundred thousand clones, 89% of which show up once; around 4.6% is in the top ten. Sequencing used peripheral blood. This receptor was obtained from a woman in her forties who had recovered from COVID-19.

The CDR3 region is CASSWRSTDTQYF. CDR3 DNA: TGTGCCAGCAGTTGGAGAAGCACAGATACGCAGTATTTT. The rearrangement uses TRBV6-5 and TRBJ2-3, with no clear D. The CDR3 contains 13 residues. Trimming took off 4 bases at V and 0 bases at J, with 5 bases between the two ends. Germline values: CDR1 MNHEY, CDR2 SVGAGI.